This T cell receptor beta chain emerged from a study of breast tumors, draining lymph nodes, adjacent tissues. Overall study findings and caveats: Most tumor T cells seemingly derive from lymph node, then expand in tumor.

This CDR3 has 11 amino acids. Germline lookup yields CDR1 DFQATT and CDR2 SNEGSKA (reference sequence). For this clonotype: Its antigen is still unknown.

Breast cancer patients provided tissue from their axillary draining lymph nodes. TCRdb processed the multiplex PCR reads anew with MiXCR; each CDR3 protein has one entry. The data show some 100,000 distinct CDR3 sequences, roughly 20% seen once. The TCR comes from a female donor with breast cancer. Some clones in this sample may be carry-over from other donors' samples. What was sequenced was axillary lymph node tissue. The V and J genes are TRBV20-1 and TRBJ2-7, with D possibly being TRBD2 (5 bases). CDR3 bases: TGCAAAACGGCGGGTTTTGGCGAGCAGTACTTC. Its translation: CKTAGFGEQYF.